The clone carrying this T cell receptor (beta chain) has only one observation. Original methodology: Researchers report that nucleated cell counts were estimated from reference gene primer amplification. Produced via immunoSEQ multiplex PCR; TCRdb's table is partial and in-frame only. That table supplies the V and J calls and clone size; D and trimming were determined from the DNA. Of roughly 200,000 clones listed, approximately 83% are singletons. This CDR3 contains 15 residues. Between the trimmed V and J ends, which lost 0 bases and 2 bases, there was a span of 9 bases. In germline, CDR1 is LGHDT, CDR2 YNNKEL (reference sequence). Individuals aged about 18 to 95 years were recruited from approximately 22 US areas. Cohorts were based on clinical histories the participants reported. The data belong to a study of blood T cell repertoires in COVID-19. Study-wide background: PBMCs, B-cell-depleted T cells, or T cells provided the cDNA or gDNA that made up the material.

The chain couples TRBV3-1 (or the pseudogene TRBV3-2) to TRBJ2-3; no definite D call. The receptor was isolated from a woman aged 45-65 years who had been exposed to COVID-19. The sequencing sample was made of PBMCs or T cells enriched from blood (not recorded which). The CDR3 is CASSQDPQVTDTQYF. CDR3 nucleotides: TGTGCCAGCAGCCAAGATCCCCAGGTCACAGATACGCAGTATTTT.